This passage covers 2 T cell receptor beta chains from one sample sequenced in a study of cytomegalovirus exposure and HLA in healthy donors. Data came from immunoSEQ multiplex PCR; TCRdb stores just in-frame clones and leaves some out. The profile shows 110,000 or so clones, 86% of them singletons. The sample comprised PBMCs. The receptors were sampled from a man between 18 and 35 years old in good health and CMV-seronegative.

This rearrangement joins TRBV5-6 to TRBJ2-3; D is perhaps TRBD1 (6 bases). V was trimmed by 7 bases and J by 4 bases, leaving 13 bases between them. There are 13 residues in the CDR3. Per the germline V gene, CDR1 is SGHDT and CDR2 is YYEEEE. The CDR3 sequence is CASLEQGPDTQYF. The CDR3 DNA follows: TGTGCCAGCTTGGAACAGGGACCAGATACGCAGTATTTT. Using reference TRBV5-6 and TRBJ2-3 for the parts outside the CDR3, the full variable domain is DAGVTQSPTHLIKTRGQQVTLRCSPKSGHDTVSWYQQALGQGPQFIFQYYEEEERQRGNFPDRFSGHQFPNYSSELNVNALLLGDSALYLCASLEQGPDTQYFGPGTRLTVL.

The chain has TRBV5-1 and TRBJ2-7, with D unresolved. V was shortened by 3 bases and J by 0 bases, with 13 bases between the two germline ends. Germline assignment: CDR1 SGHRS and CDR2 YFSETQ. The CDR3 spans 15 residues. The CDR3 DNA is TGCGCCAGCAGCTACCCCTCGGCAGGCTCCTACGAGCAGTACTTC. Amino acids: CASSYPSAGSYEQYF.